The subject of this entry is one TCR beta chain. Treatment indicated: oral pan-JAK inhibitor, 5-10 mg twice daily. This sample was included in a study of CD8+ T cells in alopecia areata. Sequencing relied on a cDNA template that was reverse transcribed from extracted RNA. Using immunoSEQ multiplex PCR, the repertoire was profiled, and TCRdb retains in-frame clones only, with some absent. The table records about 190,000 clones, around 60% of them present only once. The material sequenced was CD8+ T cells sorted from blood, taken at week 24, from a patient treated with tofacitinib. The receptor was isolated from a human donor with alopecia areata.

The DNA of the CDR3 is TGTGCCAGCAGTGATGCGGGGTCCTACAATGAGCAGTTCTTC. Amino acid sequence: CASSDAGSYNEQFF. This rearrangement joins TRBV25-1 to TRBJ2-1; a weak D match, TRBD2 (6 bases). Germline values: CDR1 MGHDK, CDR2 SYGVNS. The V end lost 3 bases, the J end lost 1 base, and 7 bases lay between the germline ends. The CDR3 is 14 residues long.